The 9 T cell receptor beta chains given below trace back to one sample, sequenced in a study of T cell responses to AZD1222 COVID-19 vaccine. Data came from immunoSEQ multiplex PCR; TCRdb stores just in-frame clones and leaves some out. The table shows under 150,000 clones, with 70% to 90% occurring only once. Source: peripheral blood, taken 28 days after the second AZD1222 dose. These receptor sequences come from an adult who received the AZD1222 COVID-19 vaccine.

The CDR3 reads CASSLTDNEKLFF. Written as DNA, the CDR3 is TGCGCCAGCAGCCTGACAGATAATGAAAAACTGTTTTTT. The rearrangement uses TRBV4-3 and TRBJ1-4; TRBD1 might be the D (5 bases). CDR1 is LGHNA and CDR2 is YSLEER in the germline V gene. The CDR3 runs to 13 residues. V was clipped by 4 bases and J by 4 bases, with 7 bases between them.

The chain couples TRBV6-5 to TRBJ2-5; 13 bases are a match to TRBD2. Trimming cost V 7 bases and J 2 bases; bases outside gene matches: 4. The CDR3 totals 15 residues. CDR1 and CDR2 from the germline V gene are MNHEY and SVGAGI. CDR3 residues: CASNPGLAGQETQYF. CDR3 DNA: TGTGCCAGCAACCCGGGACTAGCGGGGCAAGAGACCCAGTACTTC.

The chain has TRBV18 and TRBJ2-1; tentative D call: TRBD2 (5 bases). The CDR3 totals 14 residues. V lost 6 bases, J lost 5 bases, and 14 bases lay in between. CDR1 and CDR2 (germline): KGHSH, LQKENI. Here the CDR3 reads CASSRSGNHNEQFF. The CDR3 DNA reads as TGTGCCAGCTCCCGGAGCGGAAATCACAATGAGCAGTTCTTC.

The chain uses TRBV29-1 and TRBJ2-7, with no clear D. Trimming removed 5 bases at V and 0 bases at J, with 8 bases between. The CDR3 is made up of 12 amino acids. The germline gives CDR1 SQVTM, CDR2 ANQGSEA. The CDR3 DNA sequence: TGCAGCGTTCGAGTGTACTCCTACGAGCAGTACTTC. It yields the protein CSVRVYSYEQYF.

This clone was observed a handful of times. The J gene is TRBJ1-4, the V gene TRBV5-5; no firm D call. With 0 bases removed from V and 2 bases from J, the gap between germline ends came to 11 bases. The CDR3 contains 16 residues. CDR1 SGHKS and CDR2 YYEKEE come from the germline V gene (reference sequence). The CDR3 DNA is TGTGCCAGCAGCTTGGACATGGGTGCGACTAATGAAAAACTGTTTTTT. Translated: CASSLDMGATNEKLFF.

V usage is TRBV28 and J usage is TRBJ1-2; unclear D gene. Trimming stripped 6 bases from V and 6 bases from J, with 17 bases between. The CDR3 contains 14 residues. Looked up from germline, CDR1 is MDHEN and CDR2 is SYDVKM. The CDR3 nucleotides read TGTGCCAGCAGAGGAGGAGTACGCTACCATGGCTACACCTTC. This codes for CASRGGVRYHGYTF.

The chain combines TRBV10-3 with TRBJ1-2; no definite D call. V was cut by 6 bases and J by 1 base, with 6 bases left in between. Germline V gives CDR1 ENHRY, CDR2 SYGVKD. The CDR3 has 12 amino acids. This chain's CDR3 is CAISGFNYGYTF. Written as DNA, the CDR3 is TGTGCCATCAGCGGGTTTAACTATGGCTACACCTTC.

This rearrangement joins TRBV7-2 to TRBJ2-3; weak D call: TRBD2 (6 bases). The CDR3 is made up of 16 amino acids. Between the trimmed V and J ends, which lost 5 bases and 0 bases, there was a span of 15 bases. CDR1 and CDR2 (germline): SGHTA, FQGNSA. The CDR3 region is CASSAIGGASTDTQYF. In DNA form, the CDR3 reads TGTGCCAGCAGCGCCATCGGGGGAGCTAGCACAGATACGCAGTATTTT.

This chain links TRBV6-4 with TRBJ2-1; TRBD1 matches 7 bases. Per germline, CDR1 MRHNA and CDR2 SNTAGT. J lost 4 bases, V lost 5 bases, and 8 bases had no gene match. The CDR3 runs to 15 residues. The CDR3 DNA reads TGTGCCAGCAGTCCCCGGGACAGCCATTACAATGAGCAGTTCTTC. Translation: CASSPRDSHYNEQFF.